This T cell receptor beta chain is drawn from a study of blood T cell repertoires in COVID-19. Background on the study: The analysed material was cDNA or gDNA that came from T cells, B-cell-depleted T cells, or PBMCs.

Original analysis: Amplified reference gene primers provided the basis for estimating nucleated cell counts. The assay was immunoSEQ multiplex PCR, and TCRdb's table has in-frame clones only and misses some. V, J and clone size derive from that table, while D and trimming were established from the DNA sequence. The table records about 83,000 clones, 85% to 90% of them present only once. The ends were cut back, 3 bases at V and 3 bases at J, with 10 bases in the middle. Germline-derived CDR1 and CDR2 are KGHSH and LQKENI. CDR3 length: 14 residues. Sequencing was carried out using peripheral blood. The sequence was obtained from a woman of 80 years or more in a cohort sampled during active or convalescent COVID-19. The chain carries TRBV18 and TRBJ2-3, with D tentatively TRBD2 (6 bases). CDR3 bases: TGTGCCAGCTCACCTGGGACTCAAACAGATACGCAGTATTTT. Translation gives CASSPGTQTDTQYF. Filled out from reference TRBV18 and TRBJ2-3, the complete variable domain reads NAGVMQNPRHLVRRRGQEARLRCSPMKGHSHVYWYRQLPEEGLKFMVYLQKENIIDESGMPKERFSAEFPKEGPSILRIQQVVRGDSAAYFCASSPGTQTDTQYFGPGTRLTVL.